This TCR beta chain came from a study of cytomegalovirus exposure and HLA in healthy donors (dated 2017 in TCRdb). The study in broad terms: According to an earlier analysis of a few hundred of the donors, 150 million to 200 million T cells yielded over 90 million unique TCR beta sequences and approximately 280 Gb of sequence data. Roughly 290 gigabases of sequencing data and around 80 million unique TCR sequences made up an early release that covered several hundred HLA-typed donors. Among the roughly 410 genotyped donors, 81% belonged to the genetic ancestry cluster associated with self-reported Caucasian donors. The study aimed to test whether signatures of past pathogen exposure could be identified by cataloging public T cell receptors. The study used immunosequencing to profile the T cell repertoires of around 600 subjects and linked those repertoires to cytomegalovirus serostatus. A separate validation cohort of approximately 130 different subjects was used in addition to the approximately 670-subject first cohort. High-throughput TCR immunosequencing, statistical association of individual TCRs with disease status, and machine learning were combined to predict cytomegalovirus infection status. In a later analysis, previously published TCR beta repertoires from several hundred donors were re-analyzed and high-resolution HLA genotyping was added so that TCR occurrence patterns could be studied. Rather than using new phenotypic data, the later analysis identified candidate immune exposures from TCR beta sequences and from how often those sequences occurred across donors. An earlier analysis of roughly 600 of the donors used high-throughput TCR beta sequencing to judge whether each TCR beta V gene segment behaved as functional or pseudogenic. Alongside the repertoire data, information on donor age, sex, ethnicity and CMV serostatus was compiled. A later genetic analysis used genome-wide SNP genotypes for about 65% of the roughly 670 donors, treating that subset as a discovery cohort. Every discovery cohort repertoire had been produced on one sequencing platform. HLA typing included class I and class II loci at four-digit resolution. Typing coverage differed by locus: A, B, C, DRB1 and DQB1 were typed in roughly 629-630 donors, DQA1 in approximately 520, DPA1 in some 570, and DPB1 in 400 to 480. Roughly five DR-DQ haplotypes were treated as single units for association and clustering because of strong linkage in the cohort. On average, about 240,000 unique TCR beta nucleotide sequences were sequenced per donor among several hundred genotyped donors of the cohort, with around 19% of those sequences being non-productive.

In total, roughly 670 healthy bone marrow donors made up the cohort. Cohort members were all nominally healthy when sampled, although unrecorded immune exposures were likely present. The donor tested CMV seropositive and was one of the 289 seropositive cohort members. Every donor gave a peripheral blood sample, and the peripheral blood mononuclear cells from that sample were used for TCR beta sequencing. The Qiagen DNeasy Blood Extraction Kit was used to extract genomic DNA from the blood cell samples. The paper as a whole reports these results and caveats: Across donors, most TCR sequences were observed very rarely, whereas some public TCRs were present in many individuals. Compared with equally common non-associated chains, HLA-associated TCR beta chains in a later analysis were more clonally expanded and had lower generation probabilities. Specific HLA alleles were associated with some 15,000 TCR beta sequences at a false discovery rate of 0.05 in a later analysis. According to a later analysis, parvovirus B19, influenza, CMV and Epstein-Barr virus appeared linked to several top co-occurrence clusters. An earlier analysis of roughly 570 of the donors showed that most TCR beta V segments appeared in productive rearrangements either about 87% or about 30% of the time, which broadly matched IMGT annotations. It was suggested by the authors that the approach could potentially be generalized to other disease states and immunological phenotypes. According to a later genetic analysis, donors in an Asian-associated ancestry cluster had fewer N-insertions in productive TCRs than the approximately 700-donor mean. A further reported finding was that TCR beta sequences accurately predicted the HLA-A and HLA-B alleles for most subjects in the first cohort. Because counts were too low, around 18 rarely observed V segments, including chromosome 9 orphons, were left out of the earlier analysis of approximately 580 of the donors. Because HLA typing was unavailable for some donors at each locus, only the typed subset was used in association tests. Some IMGT-functional V segments, including TRBV6-2 and TRBV6-3, could not be told apart with the 87-base-pair reads, so those segments were excluded. According to a later analysis, TCR association rates differed among HLA loci, with DRB1 alleles showing the most associated TCRs and HLA-C alleles showing the fewest. In vitro tests confirmed that a few of the cytomegalovirus-associated TCR beta chains recognize cytomegalovirus antigens. The classifier was reported to diagnose cytomegalovirus status with high specificity and sensitivity in both the original and validation cohorts. When HLA alleles, especially DR and DQ, strongly co-occurred, attributing TCR associations to individual alleles was difficult. A later genetic analysis associated a missense DCLRE1C variant with V-gene and J-gene trimming of TCR beta chains, and an independent cohort replicated the association. In this cohort, only TCR beta chains were sequenced, and detectable features were limited by the absence of alpha or paired-chain data. The only immune exposure information available for the cohort was CMV serostatus. In the study, 150 to 200 TCR beta chains were listed as associated with cytomegalovirus. Linkage disequilibrium might explain the correlated functional status among segregating V segments, but an unknown experimental factor could not be excluded. A group of highly shared sequence variants was considered likely to be a technical artifact of the sequencing pipeline. A later analysis found that most CMV-associated TCR beta chains appeared HLA-restricted, with HLA associations seemingly driven largely by CMV exposure. Sequencing depth was assumed to be roughly uniform across donors in the presence/absence analyses, though that assumption may not hold.

In the case of this clone: Its antigen is not yet known. Base qualities are not at hand, and no much larger clone is one base apart.

Preparation of the library involved the immunoSEQ multiplex PCR assay. For the multiplex PCR, a mixture combining 60 forward primers for TCR Vbeta segments and 13 reverse primers for TCR Jbeta segments was used. The CDR3 region of rearranged TCR beta genes was amplified from genomic DNA with a multiplex PCR assay. The Illumina HiSeq System was used to sequence the amplified TCR beta libraries as 87-base-pair reads. As for how the authors treated the data: A later analysis counted some 80 million unique TCR beta chains across the 650 to 700 repertoires, and about 10 million of these chains were shared by at least two donors. Raw reads were error-corrected and collapsed into unique sequences with a nearest-neighbor algorithm that merged closely related sequences to remove PCR and sequencing errors. CDR3 sequences were aligned to IMGT reference sequences to assign V, D and J gene segments. For a sequence to be retained, a match of at least six nucleotides was required to both a V gene segment and a J gene segment. Rearrangements were called productive when the CDR3 lacked stop codons and stayed in frame with V and J; all others were non-productive. Following IMGT convention, CDR3 was defined as the stretch from the second conserved V-encoded cysteine up to the conserved J-encoded phenylalanine. In an earlier analysis of around 570 of the donors, sequences lacking an unambiguous match to a single V gene segment were excluded. An earlier analysis of about 590 of the donors classified V segments as functional when productive rearrangements were above 56.7% and as segregating when the standard deviation between donors was above 5%. To diagnose cytomegalovirus status from the catalog of TCR beta chain sequences, a statistical classification framework was built. In a later analysis, TCR nucleotide sequences were compared against IMGT/GENE-DB human TR gene sequences so that V and J genes could be assigned. Using the TCRdist pipeline, a later analysis assigned CDR3 sequences along with most-parsimonious VDJ recombination scenarios. In a later analysis, each TCR beta chain was defined by its CDR3 amino acid sequence together with its V-gene family, and reads lacking a unique V-gene family were excluded. A later analysis removed 592 highly shared, low-generation-probability nucleotide sequences to deal with suspected cross-contamination and a sequencing artifact. In a later analysis, a clonal expansion index was calculated for each public chain from normalized within-repertoire ranks of inferred template counts. A later analysis computed generation probabilities with a VDJ recombination model fitted to out-of-frame rearrangements, and checked the results against IGoR. In a later analysis, TCR-TCR, TCR-HLA and TCR-CMV co-occurrence was scored with hypergeometric tests, and a repertoire-size bias correction was applied to TCR pairs. A later analysis estimated false discovery rates by permuting HLA or CMV assignments 20 times. In a later analysis, co-occurring TCRs were grouped with DBSCAN, and TCRdist sequence similarity was added when clustering was performed within HLA-allele-positive subsets. For co-occurrence clustering, repertoires with fewer than 30,000 or more than 120,000 public chains were excluded, along with roughly 5 repertoires with anomalous nucleotide sharing. Not all clones reach the TCRdb copy of this immuneACCESS table, which keeps in-frame sequences only. Checked studies attribute under half of the gap to unresolved V genes and leave the rest unexplained. The D gene and trimming were derived from the DNA, and the V and J assignments and clone size from that table. Present in this sample are 35,000 to 55,000 clones, approximately 57% of which were seen just once. 12% of the sample is in the top ten clones.

The CDR1 and CDR2 encoded by the germline V gene are MNHNS and SASEGT. The CDR3 contains 13 residues, cysteine and phenylalanine counted. Of the read, only the CDR3 DNA is kept; its 39 bases are in frame from base 1. Trimming removed 6 bases from V and 3 bases from J; the gene matches leave 3 bases unexplained. This TCR derives from a man aged 55-75 years in good health and CMV-seropositive. The sample taken for sequencing was PBMCs. Rearrangement joined TRBV6-1 to TRBJ2-5; 8 bases in the junction line up with TRBD2. This receptor carries the CDR3 CASRPAGEETQYF. The DNA is TGTGCCAGCAGGCCAGCGGGAGAAGAGACCCAGTACTTC.